Shown below are 14 T cell receptor beta chains from a single sample sequenced in a study of metastatic and nonmetastatic thyroid tumors. Treatment of any kind had been given to no patient before thyroid surgery. TCRdb recomputed clones from the PCR reads via MiXCR. The profile shows 6,100 or so clones, roughly 32% of them singletons. What was sequenced was adjacent normal tissue. The receptors derive from a female donor with papillary thyroid cancer or a benign thyroid nodule (not recorded which). Some clones in this sample may be carry-over from other donors' samples.

V and J are TRBV7-3 and TRBJ2-5; D unclear. Germline CDR1 SGHTA, CDR2 FQGTGA. With 5 bases removed from V and 1 base from J, the gap between germline ends came to 8 bases. The CDR3 covers 13 residues. CDR3 bases: TGTGCCAGCAGCCGGAATGCCCAAGAGACCCAGTACTTC. Translation gives CASSRNAQETQYF.

By sample fraction, this clone is large. The rearrangement joins TRBV2 to TRBJ2-7; D could derive from TRBD1 or TRBD2 (6 bases each). CDR3 length: 14 residues. V lost 3 bases and J 0 bases, leaving 9 bases between the germline ends. Looked up from germline, CDR1 is SNHLY and CDR2 is FYNNEI. The CDR3 coding sequence is TGTGCCAGCAGTGAGGGGGGCTTCTCCTACGAGCAGTACTTC. Translating it yields CASSEGGFSYEQYF.

This clone was counted ten times or more. The chain joins TRBV4-1 to TRBJ1-6; no clear D gene. Trimming took 3 bases from V and 6 from J, leaving 3 bases between them. Germline CDR1 is MGHRA and CDR2 is YSYEKL. This CDR3 is 12 amino acids long. CDR3 sequence: CASSQGNSPLHF. The CDR3 DNA is TGCGCCAGCAGCCAGGGTAATTCACCCCTCCACTTT.

This clone came up a few times. V usage is TRBV6-2 or TRBV6-3 and J usage is TRBJ1-5, with a tentative D call TRBD1 (6 bases). The CDR3 covers 15 residues. Looked up from germline, CDR1 is MNHEY and CDR2 is SVGEGT. V was cut by 3 bases and J by 5 bases, with 14 bases left in between. The CDR3 region is CASSYTTGTYQPQHF. The CDR3 DNA sequence: TGTGCCAGCAGTTATACAACAGGGACGTATCAGCCCCAGCATTTT.

This clone was seen a handful of times. The chain uses TRBV6-6 and TRBJ1-2, with no clear D. The CDR3 loop spans 15 amino acids. CDR1 is MNHNY, CDR2 SVGAGI, per germline (reference sequence). V lost 2 bases and J 7 bases, leaving 17 bases between the germline ends. The CDR3: CASSYPPDLDGGYTF. The DNA of the CDR3 is TGTGCCAGCAGTTACCCCCCGGATTTGGATGGTGGCTACACCTTC.

This clone was seen a few times. The chain is built from TRBV10-3 and TRBJ1-2, with D uncertain. Trimming stripped 8 bases from V and 3 bases from J, with 22 bases between. This CDR3 comprises 16 residues. Germline V gene lookup returns CDR1 ENHRY and CDR2 SYGVKD. Here the CDR3 DNA reads TGTGCCATCCTTCGGGCAGGTCTTTCATGTTACTATGGCTACACCTTC. Translation: CAILRAGLSCYYGYTF.

V and J are TRBV28 and TRBJ2-3, with 7 bases identical to TRBD2. Per the germline V gene, CDR1 is MDHEN and CDR2 is SYDVKM. V shed 8 bases, J shed 3 bases, and the junction held 8 bases outside the gene matches. This CDR3 has 14 amino acids. CDR3 protein: CASLPAGYTDTQYF. The CDR3 region has the DNA TGTGCCAGCCTTCCAGCGGGGTATACAGATACGCAGTATTTT.

This clone turned up a few times. V gene TRBV5-1 combines with J gene TRBJ1-3; possible D gene TRBD1, 5 bases. CDR1 is SGHRS and CDR2 is YFSETQ in the germline V gene. V lost 0 bases and J 1 base, leaving 17 bases between the germline ends. The CDR3 length is 18 residues. CDR3 in DNA: TGCGCCAGCAGCTTGGCGACGGCGGGACTGTCGTCTGGAAACACCATATATTTT. This translates into CASSLATAGLSSGNTIYF.

This clone is medium-sized (0.01 to 0.1%). The chain is built from TRBV5-1 and TRBJ2-7; TRBD1 matches at 8 bases. Germline-derived CDR1 and CDR2 are SGHRS and YFSETQ. The CDR3 contains 13 residues. With 4 bases clipped from V and 4 bases from J, the junction kept 4 bases outside the gene matches. The CDR3 reads CASSGQGFYEQYF. The DNA for the CDR3 is TGCGCCAGCAGCGGACAGGGTTTTTACGAGCAGTACTTC.

By share of the sample, this clone is medium-sized. The chain is built from TRBV11-2 and TRBJ2-3, with D possibly matching TRBD2 (5 bases). Germline V lookup: CDR1 SGHAT, CDR2 FQNNGV. This CDR3 comprises 14 residues. Trimming removed 5 bases from V and 4 bases from J, with 13 bases in between. The CDR3 DNA follows: TGTGCCAGCAGCGAGAGGACTGGGGCAGATACGCAGTATTTT. It yields the protein CASSERTGADTQYF.

This clone appeared once. The V call is TRBV5-1, the J call TRBJ1-1; tentatively, D is TRBD1 (6 bases). CDR1 and CDR2 (germline): SGHRS, YFSETQ. The CDR3 contains 13 residues. Trimming left V 4 bases short and J 2 bases short, with 9 bases between. The DNA for the CDR3 is TGCGCCAGCAGCCAGGACAGAAACACTGAAGCTTTCTTT. Translation gives CASSQDRNTEAFF.

This clone is labeled as medium-sized. The genes are TRBV10-1 and TRBJ2-3; D gene unclear. The CDR3 runs 13 residues. Germline assignment: CDR1 WNHNN and CDR2 SYGVQD (reference sequence). V dropped 4 bases and J dropped 6 bases, with 11 bases sitting between them. DNA for the CDR3: TGCGCCAGCAGTGCGATAGGGAAGGATACGCAGTATTTT. This sequence encodes CASSAIGKDTQYF.

By share, this clone ranks as medium-sized. This rearrangement joins TRBV25-1 to TRBJ2-7, with D tentatively TRBD2 (6 bases). The CDR3 contains 15 residues. With 5 bases removed from V and 3 bases from J, the gap between germline ends came to 17 bases. CDR1 is MGHDK and CDR2 is SYGVNS in the germline V gene. DNA for the CDR3: TGTGCCAGCAGTCAGAGCGGAGGGAGTTTCTACGAGCAGTACTTC. Its protein product is CASSQSGGSFYEQYF.

The count of this clone is one. The CDR3 here is CASSKQGGRPGELFF. In DNA, the CDR3 is TGTGCCAGCAGCAAACAGGGGGGGCGTCCCGGGGAGCTGTTTTTT. The chain recombines TRBV14 with TRBJ2-2; D perhaps matches TRBD1 (8 bases). This CDR3 comprises 15 residues. Germline CDR1 and CDR2: SGHDN and FVKESK. Deletions cut 5 bases from V and 6 bases from J, with 16 bases between.